Given below is one T cell receptor beta chain in context. Its antigen is unidentified. An input of about 0.5 to 1 ug of RNA was subjected to reverse transcription using random hexamers. A single record per CDR3 protein comes from TCRdb applying MiXCR to the immunoSEQ multiplex PCR reads. The data hold approximately 200,000 distinct CDR3 sequences, with approximately 94% observed a single time. The patients serving as multiple sclerosis controls were treatment-naive. They had stable or active relapsing-remitting disease and fulfilled revised McDonald criteria. CDR3 length: 13 amino acids. The ends were cut back, 4 bases at V and 5 bases at J, with 14 bases in the middle. CDR1 is SQVTM and CDR2 is ANQGSEA in the germline V gene. This entry belongs to a study of CD8 T cells in Susac syndrome. Study results and limitations: By the study's own acknowledgment, its TCR sequencing and HLA analysis included relatively few individuals.

The V call is TRBV29-1, the J call TRBJ1-2; D not resolved. Source material: CD4+ T cells from PBMCs. The receptor was derived from a human donor with multiple sclerosis. CDR3 in amino acids: CSVVGTPDYGYTF. CDR3 DNA sequence: TGCAGCGTTGTCGGTACCCCAGATTATGGCTACACCTTC.